This TCR beta chain is drawn from a study of beta chain features in type 1 diabetes. Sorting that relied on CD45RO/CCR7/CD25/CD127/CD95/CD27 yielded CD4+ naive, central memory, regulatory and stem cell-like memory cells. Every sorted population was more than 98% pure. This clone has just a few counts. The target antigen is unknown. Findings of the study overall: Moderately but significantly shorter TCRB CDR3s were found in Type 1 diabetes patients in all four CD4+ subsets. In comparison with healthy donors, patients had naive, central memory and Treg TCRB repertoires that appeared more similar.

Every bit of the isolated RNA underwent reverse transcription, so sequencing read expressed TCRB transcripts. Sequencing was performed with immunoSEQ multiplex PCR; in TCRdb, only in-frame clones are kept and a portion is missing. The sample includes about 740,000 clones, 13% seen only once; the top ten take around 0.022%. V shed 10 bases and J shed 5 bases, with 15 bases lying between them. Germline V gene lookup returns CDR1 ENHRY and CDR2 SYGVKD. The CDR3 has 12 amino acids. The sequence was obtained from a man younger than 30 with type 1 diabetes. This chain connects TRBV10-3 to TRBJ2-7; D is possibly TRBD1 (7 bases). Sequenced: naive CD4+ T cells from blood. This chain's CDR3 is CANGGGFHEQYF. Written as DNA, the CDR3 is TGTGCCAACGGAGGGGGCTTCCACGAGCAGTACTTC.